A selection of T cell receptor beta chains follows, all from one sample in a study of human T cells and chemical hapten exposure. Each CDR3 protein is one row after TCRdb ran MiXCR on the 5' RACE reads. The repertoire includes 130,000 or so distinct CDR3 sequences, 4.1% of them detected once, and under 1.5% sits in the top ten. These receptors were obtained from a female donor in good health. Each CDR3 is given with its conserved first and last residue. The D gene is left open where the match is weak. Size is stated for part of the rows, as once, few or many counts, or as a class when the clone is expanded.

clone_size	j_call	d_call	v_call	cdr3_aa	cdr3_nt
.	TRBJ1-2	.	TRBV7-2	CASSLDRGALGYTF	TGTGCCAGCAGCTTAGATCGGGGGGCGCTTGGCTACACCTTC
many	TRBJ1-1	.	TRBV11-2	CASSLVGRNTEAFF	TGTGCCAGCAGCTTAGTGGGCCGAAACACTGAAGCTTTCTTT
many	TRBJ1-6	TRBD1	TRBV6-5	CASSSHRGRDNSPLHF	TGTGCCAGCAGTTCCCACAGGGGCCGAGATAATTCACCCCTCCACTTT
.	TRBJ2-2	.	TRBV19	CASSMGASTGELFF	TGTGCCAGTAGTATGGGGGCCAGCACCGGGGAGCTGTTTTTT
many	TRBJ1-5	.	TRBV6-1	CASSEAEIQPQHF	TGTGCCAGCAGTGAAGCCGAGATTCAGCCCCAGCATTTT
many	TRBJ2-7	.	TRBV5-1	CASSGPSRLYEQYF	TGCGCCAGCAGCGGGCCCTCCCGTCTATACGAGCAGTACTTC
many	TRBJ2-7	TRBD1	TRBV5-1	CASSPGQGAYEQYF	TGCGCCAGCAGCCCGGGACAGGGGGCCTACGAGCAGTACTTC
many	TRBJ1-3	.	TRBV7-2	CASSRRQSSGNTIYF	TGTGCCAGCAGCCGTCGACAGAGCTCTGGAAACACCATATATTTT
many	TRBJ1-2	TRBD1	TRBV12-3/TRBV12-4	CASSPTGTGGYGYTF	TGTGCCAGCAGTCCCACGGGGACAGGGGGCTATGGCTACACCTTC
many	TRBJ1-2	.	TRBV27	CASSLSRGPLYGYTF	TGTGCCAGCAGTTTATCGCGGGGGCCCCTCTATGGCTACACCTTC
many	TRBJ1-4	.	TRBV5-1	CASSLAQVNEKLFF	TGCGCCAGCAGCTTGGCGCAGGTGAATGAAAAACTGTTTTTT
many	TRBJ2-5	TRBD2	TRBV7-2	CASSRSGGASVVETQYF	TGTGCCAGCAGCAGGAGCGGGGGGGCATCAGTTGTGGAGACCCAGTACTTC
many	TRBJ2-5	.	TRBV29-1	CSVAGPIRETQYF	TGCAGCGTCGCCGGGCCTATCAGAGAGACCCAGTACTTC
many	TRBJ2-7	.	TRBV7-3	CASSLTVGGLGEQYF	TGTGCCAGCAGCTTAACTGTCGGGGGTCTAGGCGAGCAGTACTTC
many	TRBJ1-6	.	TRBV9	CASSRGAGSPLHF	TGTGCCAGCAGCAGGGGCGCCGGTTCACCCCTCCACTTT